One and the same sample provided the 16 T cell receptor beta chains below, sequenced in a study of T-cell reconstitution after alpha-beta-depleted transplantation in children (dated by TCRdb to the mid-2010s). Libraries were constructed by PCR. Sequencing was performed on an Illumina HiSeq 2500. To normalize quantification of the TCRbeta repertoire, the TCR libraries were built with molecular barcoding that relied on unique molecular identifiers. Using fastp at Q25 and MiXCR, TCRdb reprocessed the public reads and kept productive beta chains. Rows with a matching CDR3 protein are joined into one entry that keeps the most common DNA and genes. The sample table lists 280,000 or so distinct CDR3 sequences, 11% of them with a count of one. In total, the top ten clones hold about a quarter of the sample. Sample treatment or condition, as interpreted from the label and publication: allogeneic hematopoietic cell transplantation with graft depleted of TCRalphabeta T cells and CD19 B cells.

The starting material was peripheral blood, obtained 180 days after TCRalphabeta/CD19-depleted stem cell transplant. These TCRs come from a male patient aged 2 to 10 who had a stem cell transplant for chronic granulomatous disease, so the T cells may come from the graft donor.

This clonotype showed up many times. This chain links TRBV27 with TRBJ2-2; a possible D gene is TRBD1 (5 bases). V lost 0 bases, J lost 5 bases, and 13 bases lay in between. CDR1 and CDR2 from the germline V gene are MNHEY and SMNVEV (reference sequence). CDR3 length equals 16 residues. The CDR3 region is CASSLSPRVGTGELFF. In nucleotides, the CDR3 is TGTGCCAGCAGTTTATCGCCCAGGGTTGGGACCGGGGAGCTGTTTTTT.

Many counts were recorded for this clonotype. The J gene is TRBJ2-2, the V gene TRBV5-1; D gene uncertain. Germline V gene data show CDR1 as SGHRS and CDR2 as YFSETQ. Trimming removed 2 bases at V and 1 base at J, with 6 bases between. The CDR3 spans 14 residues. The CDR3 DNA reads as TGCGCCAGCAGCTTTCGGCAGAACACCGGGGAGCTGTTTTTT. Its protein is CASSFRQNTGELFF. Supplemented by reference TRBV5-1 and TRBJ2-2, the full variable domain reads KAGVTQTPRYLIKTRGQQVTLSCSPISGHRSVSWYQQTPGQGLQFLFEYFSETQRNKGNFPGRFSGRQFSNSRSEMNVSTLELGDSALYLCASSFRQNTGELFFGEGSRLTVL.

This clonotype occurred many times. The V call is TRBV5-5, the J call TRBJ1-2; a weak D match, TRBD1 (6 bases). Germline CDR1 SGHKS, CDR2 YYEKEE (reference sequence). CDR3 length equals 15 residues. V gave up 2 bases and J gave up 0 bases, with 11 bases separating them. As DNA, the CDR3 is TGTGCCAGCAGCTTTTCAGGGGTCTCTAACTATGGCTACACCTTC. The encoded protein is CASSFSGVSNYGYTF.

This clonotype was seen ten or more times. The chain uses TRBV28 and TRBJ1-5; 7 bases are a match to TRBD1. The germline gives CDR1 MDHEN, CDR2 SYDVKM. After removal of 6 bases from V and 2 bases from J, the junction contained 10 bases not matched to a gene. This CDR3 contains 16 residues. The CDR3: CASSAYRGWGNQPQHF. DNA for the CDR3: TGTGCCAGCAGCGCTTACAGGGGTTGGGGCAATCAGCCCCAGCATTTT.

This clonotype was recorded at least ten times. J is TRBJ2-1 and V is TRBV11-2, with unresolved D. Trimming stripped 1 base from V and 7 bases from J, with 8 bases between. The CDR3 consists of 13 residues. Germline CDR1 and CDR2: SGHAT and FQNNGV. This chain's CDR3 is CASSLAPVNEQFF. DNA of the CDR3: TGTGCCAGCAGCTTAGCCCCGGTTAATGAGCAGTTCTTC.

Note on this clonotype: This could be a read error, since a much larger clone is one nucleotide away. This sequence joins TRBV4-3 and TRBJ1-1; D unresolved. The CDR3 is made up of 12 amino acids. Germline V gene data show CDR1 as LGHNA and CDR2 as YSLEER. The CDR3 sequence: CANSQDVGEAFF. The CDR3 DNA reads TGCGCCAACAGCCAAGATGTGGGTGAAGCTTTCTTT.

This clonotype showed up many times. The chain is built from TRBV15 and TRBJ2-7; 8 bases fit TRBD2. Germline lookup yields CDR1 LNHNV and CDR2 YYDKDF (reference sequence). The CDR3 sequence is 16 residues long. Losses at the gene ends were 0 bases for V and 4 bases for J; bases not matched to a gene: 8. The CDR3 bases are TGTGCCACCAGCAGAGATATTGTCAGCGGGAGTTACGAGCAGTACTTC. Translation gives CATSRDIVSGSYEQYF. Filled out from reference TRBV15 and TRBJ2-7, the complete variable domain reads DAMVIQNPRYQVTQFGKPVTLSCSQTLNHNVMYWYQQKSSQAPKLLFHYYDKDFNNEADTPDNFQSRRPNTSFCFLDIRSPGLGDTAMYLCATSRDIVSGSYEQYFGPGTRLTVT.

This clonotype was found many times. A much larger clone sits a single nucleotide away, making a read error possible. The chain has TRBV29-1 and TRBJ2-7; possible D gene TRBD1, 6 bases. Germline CDR1 and CDR2: SQVTM and ANQGSEA. The CDR3 has 12 amino acids. V lost 4 bases and J 0 bases, leaving 7 bases between the germline ends. The CDR3 here is CSVGDTSYEQYF. The CDR3 nucleotides are TGCAGCGTTGGGGACACCTCCTACGAGCAGTACTTC.

This clonotype was observed once. Possible read error: a much larger clone is one base away. This chain joins TRBV2 and TRBJ1-3; D is uncertain. CDR3 size: 12 residues. V shed 11 bases and J shed 1 base, with 9 bases lying between them. Germline assignment: CDR1 SNHLY and CDR2 FYNNEI. The CDR3 DNA reads TGTGCCGAAAAGGGTTCTGGAAACACCATATATTTT. Translated, it gives CAEKGSGNTIYF.

This clonotype was detected many times. The chain links TRBV24-1 to TRBJ2-1; 7 bases map to TRBD2. This CDR3 region has 16 residues. V dropped 3 bases and J dropped 0; count of bases not matched to a gene: 4. The V gene's germline CDR1 is KGHDR and CDR2 SFDVKD. The CDR3 region is CATSDGGRGSYNEQFF. For the CDR3, the DNA is TGTGCCACCAGTGATGGCGGGAGAGGCTCCTACAATGAGCAGTTCTTC.

This clonotype was seen ten or more times. The V gene is TRBV15, the J gene TRBJ2-5; D possibly matches TRBD1 or TRBD2 (7 bases each). The V end was cut by 1 base, the J end by 4 bases, with 16 bases between. Per germline, CDR1 LNHNV and CDR2 YYDKDF (reference sequence). The CDR3 is 16 residues long. The CDR3 DNA follows: TGTGCCACCAGCAGAGGACAGGGAGGGGATTCAGAGACCCAGTACTTC. It codes for CATSRGQGGDSETQYF.

This clonotype was seen only a few times. The chain has TRBV7-2 and TRBJ2-2; D is ambiguous. The CDR3 runs to 16 residues. Deletions cut 1 base from V and 3 bases from J, with 12 bases between. Germline V CDR1 and CDR2: SGHTA, FQGNSA. Here the CDR3 reads CASSLVFSVDTGELFF. The CDR3 nucleotides read TGTGCCAGCAGCTTAGTTTTTTCCGTGGACACCGGGGAGCTGTTTTTT.

This clonotype was seen at least ten times. V gene TRBV5-4 combines with J gene TRBJ2-5, with TRBD1 identical over 8 bases. From germline, CDR1 is SGHNT and CDR2 YYREEE (reference sequence). The V segment lost 2 bases and the J segment 5 bases; nucleotides outside the gene matches: 5. There are 14 residues in the CDR3. For the CDR3, the DNA is TGTGCCAGCAGCTTAACAGGGGGTCAGGAGACCCAGTACTTC. As protein: CASSLTGGQETQYF.

This clonotype was picked up many times. The chain combines TRBV15 with TRBJ2-1; 14 positions agree with TRBD2. The CDR3 totals 16 residues. Germline values: CDR1 LNHNV, CDR2 YYDKDF (reference sequence). With 3 bases clipped from V and 6 bases from J, the junction kept 4 bases outside the gene matches. CDR3 coding DNA: TGTGCCACCAGCAGTTATGGGACTAGCGGGAGCAATGAGCAGTTCTTC. It encodes CATSSYGTSGSNEQFF.

The V call is TRBV5-4, the J call TRBJ2-1; D remains unclear. CDR1 and CDR2 from the germline V gene are SGHNT and YYREEE (reference sequence). The CDR3 totals 15 residues. Trimming took off 1 base at V and 8 bases at J, with 16 bases between the two ends. CDR3 coding DNA: TGTGCCAGCAGCTTGTCCGGTCAAGGTGGCGATGAGCAGTTCTTC. Translation: CASSLSGQGGDEQFF.

Ten or more counts support this clonotype. The chain employs TRBV7-8 and TRBJ2-3; a weak D match, TRBD2 (5 bases). The germline V and J ends were trimmed by 1 base and 2 bases, with 10 bases remaining between them. The CDR3 totals 15 residues. CDR1 and CDR2 (germline): SGHVS, FQNEAQ. CDR3 bases: TGTGCCAGCAGCTTAGAGAGCGGCCCCACAGATACGCAGTATTTT. Translation: CASSLESGPTDTQYF. Full variable domain (outside the CDR3, taken from reference TRBV7-8 and TRBJ2-3): GAGVSQSPRYKVAKRGQDVALRCDPISGHVSLFWYQQALGQGPEFLTYFQNEAQLDKSGLPSDRFFAERPEGSVSTLKIQRTQQEDSAVYLCASSLESGPTDTQYFGPGTRLTVL.